This T cell receptor (beta chain) was sequenced in a study of blood T cell repertoires in COVID-19. Only in-frame clones appear in the TCRdb table, and some are missing; sequencing was by immunoSEQ multiplex PCR. This table has 350,000 to 400,000 clones, around 87% appearing once. This receptor was obtained from a man between 18 and 29 years old with active or convalescent COVID-19. Source material: peripheral blood.

CDR3 nucleotide sequence: TGTGCCAGCAGATTGGGACAGGCCTATAATTCACCCCTCCACTTT. Protein product: CASRLGQAYNSPLHF. The V gene is TRBV11-2, the J gene TRBJ1-6, with TRBD1 matching over 8 bases. This CDR3 has 15 amino acids. CDR1 and CDR2 from the germline V gene are SGHAT and FQNNGV. The V segment lost 6 bases and the J segment 2 bases; nucleotides outside the gene matches: 3.